This T cell receptor beta chain emerged from a study of Ad26.COV2.S vaccination and SARS-CoV-2 variants (dated by TCRdb to the early 2020s). General notes on the study: Vaccine-arm donors were drawn from COV1001, a multicentre, randomized, double-blind, placebo-controlled phase I-IIa trial of Ad26.COV2.S in healthy adults. Ad26.COV2.S was administered intramuscularly at 5 x 10^10 or 1 x 10^11 viral particles, either as a single shot or as two shots given 56 days apart. The specificity and breadth of SARS-CoV-2-reactive T cell receptors after Ad26.COV2.S vaccination were assessed by TCRbeta repertoire sequencing. A total of around 32 samples were included in the TCR-sequenced set, comprising about 20 Ad26.COV2.S vaccine recipients, 5 placebo recipients and 8 SARS-CoV-2 convalescent individuals. Trial participants were randomized into five groups of five, in which low-dose or high-dose Ad26.COV2.S was given once or twice, or placebo was given on both occasions. Throughout the experiments and outcome assessment, investigators stayed blinded to trial group allocation. Study-wide findings and limitations: The study was not powered to compare responses between vaccine doses or regimens. It was noted by the authors that total T cell responses may have been underestimated by the TCR breadth and depth analyses. Comparable non-spike TCR breadth was observed between vaccine and placebo recipients, consistent with only spike being contained in the vaccine. Compared with placebo recipients, Ad26.COV2.S recipients showed higher spike-specific TCR breadth (P = 0.0014). After vaccination, substantial breadth of spike-specific CD8+ and CD4+ T cell responses was reported.

The treatment or condition tag for this specimen amounts to: around 19 received Ad26.COV2.S at low or high dose, single or two shots; roughly five received placebo; per-sample allocation not given. Repertoires of vaccine and placebo recipients were sequenced from samples collected on day 63 after the first injection. Between 29 July and 7 August 2020, Cohort 1b enrolled about two dozen adults aged 18-55 years at one site in Boston, USA. Ad26.COV2.S was a replication-incompetent adenovirus type 26 vector that expressed a prefusion-stabilized SARS-CoV-2 spike protein derived from the original Wuhan strain. The immunoSEQ Assay was the method used to sequence TCRbeta CDR3 regions. After extraction, genomic DNA underwent amplification by bias-controlled multiplex PCR, followed by high-throughput sequencing. In the paper's pipeline: To quantify the absolute abundance of every unique TCRbeta CDR3 region, sequences were collapsed and filtered. T cell fraction was estimated by normalizing TCRbeta template counts to usable DNA, with usable DNA measured through amplification of reference genes found in all nucleated cells. Repertoire TCRs were annotated as SARS-CoV-2-specific by exact matching of V gene, CDR3 amino acid sequence and J gene to a known reactive TCR set. The reference SARS-CoV-2 TCR set came from MIRA and was filtered for enrichment in COVID-19-positive ImmuneCODE repertoires, removing public or cross-reactive TCRs. Based on the MIRA antigens, annotated TCRs were further analysed at the level of specific ORF or position within ORF. Breadth was defined as the number of annotated unique rearrangements divided by the total number of unique productive rearrangements, and depth was defined as the summed frequency of the annotated unique rearrangements. TCR breadth was compared between groups using two-sided Wilcoxon rank-sum tests. Drawn from immuneACCESS, this table holds only the in-frame rearrangements with V and J called that TCRdb kept. Clones are partly lost; checked studies trace under half to an unresolved V gene and leave the rest unexplained. The DNA gave D and trimming, while V, J and clone size come from that table. For this sample the table gives roughly 390,000 clones, of which about 88% were detected only once. The ten largest clones represent roughly 3% of the sample.

In this sample, this clone turned up a few times. The clone's antigen remains unknown. Base quality data are lacking; no much larger clone is found one base away. The CDR3 runs 16 residues from the cysteine to the phenylalanine. Just CDR3 DNA is preserved here, 48 bases in frame from base 1. From a lookup of the germline V gene, CDR1 and CDR2 are SGDLS and YYNGEE. Relative to germline, V is missing 0 bases and J is missing 2 bases, with 5 bases of the junction outside any gene match. The sequence was obtained from a person aged 18-65 years who received the Ad26.COV2.S COVID-19 vaccine or a placebo. The receptor chain draws on TRBV9 and TRBJ1-1; 9 bases in the middle match TRBD1. The sequences come from peripheral blood, collected in a trial of Ad26.COV2.S vaccine versus placebo. The bases are TGTGCCAGCAGCGTAGGGTGGGGACAGGGAAACACTGAAGCTTTCTTT. It specifies CASSVGWGQGNTEAFF.